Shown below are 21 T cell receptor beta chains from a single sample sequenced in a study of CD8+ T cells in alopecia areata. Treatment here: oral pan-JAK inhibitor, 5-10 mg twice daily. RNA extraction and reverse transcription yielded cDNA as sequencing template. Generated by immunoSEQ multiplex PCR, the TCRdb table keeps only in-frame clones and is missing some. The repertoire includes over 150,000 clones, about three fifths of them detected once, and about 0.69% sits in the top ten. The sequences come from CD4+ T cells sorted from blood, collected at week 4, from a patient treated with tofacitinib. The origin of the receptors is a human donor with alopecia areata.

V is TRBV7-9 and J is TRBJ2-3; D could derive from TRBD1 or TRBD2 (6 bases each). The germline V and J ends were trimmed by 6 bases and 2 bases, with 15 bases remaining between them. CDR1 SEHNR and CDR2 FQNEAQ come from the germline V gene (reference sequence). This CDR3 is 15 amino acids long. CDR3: CASRERGEATDTQYF. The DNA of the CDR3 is TGTGCCAGCAGGGAAAGGGGGGAAGCCACAGATACGCAGTATTTT.

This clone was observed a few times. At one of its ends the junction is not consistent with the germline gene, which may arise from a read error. The CDR3 reads CASVSRTRDSSGF. Here the CDR3 DNA reads TGCGCCAGCGTGAGCCGAACCAGGGACTCGAGTGGTTTC. V usage is TRBV23-1 and J usage is TRBJ1-2, with D perhaps TRBD1 (5 bases). TRBV23-1 counts as an open reading frame of uncertain function. CDR3 size: 13 residues.

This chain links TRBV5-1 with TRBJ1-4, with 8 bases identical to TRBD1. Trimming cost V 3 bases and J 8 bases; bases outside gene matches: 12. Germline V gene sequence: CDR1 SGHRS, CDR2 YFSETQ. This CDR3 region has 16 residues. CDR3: CASSSTGTGAREKLFF. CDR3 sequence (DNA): TGCGCCAGCAGCTCAACCGGGACAGGCGCGAGGGAAAAACTGTTTTTT.

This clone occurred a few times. DNA of the CDR3: TGTGCCAGTATACTCAGACAGGGAGCGAGCGGCTACACCTTC. Its translation is CASILRQGASGYTF. This chain connects TRBV19 to TRBJ1-2; 7 bases line up with TRBD1. This CDR3 has 14 residues. Unmatched junction bases numbered 13, after V lost 7 bases and J lost 8 bases. Germline V gives CDR1 LNHDA, CDR2 SQIVND (reference sequence).

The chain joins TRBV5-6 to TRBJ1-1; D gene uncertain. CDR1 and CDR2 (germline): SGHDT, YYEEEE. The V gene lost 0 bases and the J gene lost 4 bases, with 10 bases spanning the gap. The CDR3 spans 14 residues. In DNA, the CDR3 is TGTGCCAGCAGCTTGGCCGGGTGGGGCACTGAAGCTTTCTTT. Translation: CASSLAGWGTEAFF.

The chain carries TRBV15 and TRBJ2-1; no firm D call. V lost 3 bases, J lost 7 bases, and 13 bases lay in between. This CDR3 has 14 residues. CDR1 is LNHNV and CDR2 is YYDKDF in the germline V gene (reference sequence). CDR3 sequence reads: CATSRDPGVNEQFF. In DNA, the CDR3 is TGTGCCACCAGCAGGGACCCTGGGGTGAATGAGCAGTTCTTC.

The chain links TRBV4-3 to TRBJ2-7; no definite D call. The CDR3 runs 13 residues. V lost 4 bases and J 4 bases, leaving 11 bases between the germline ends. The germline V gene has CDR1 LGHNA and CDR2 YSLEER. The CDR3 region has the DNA TGCGCCAGCAGCCCATTACCCGGTTACGAGCAGTACTTC. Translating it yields CASSPLPGYEQYF.

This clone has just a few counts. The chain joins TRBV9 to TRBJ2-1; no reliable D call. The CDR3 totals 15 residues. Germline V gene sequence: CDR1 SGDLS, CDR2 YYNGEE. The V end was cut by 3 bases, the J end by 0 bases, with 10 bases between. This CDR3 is CASSATASSYNEQFF. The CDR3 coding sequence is TGTGCCAGCAGCGCCACAGCCAGCTCCTACAATGAGCAGTTCTTC. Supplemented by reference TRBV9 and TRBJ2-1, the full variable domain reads DSGVTQTPKHLITATGQRVTLRCSPRSGDLSVYWYQQSLDQGLQFLIQYYNGEERAKGNILERFSAQQFPDLHSELNLSSLELGDSALYFCASSATASSYNEQFFGPGTRLTVL.

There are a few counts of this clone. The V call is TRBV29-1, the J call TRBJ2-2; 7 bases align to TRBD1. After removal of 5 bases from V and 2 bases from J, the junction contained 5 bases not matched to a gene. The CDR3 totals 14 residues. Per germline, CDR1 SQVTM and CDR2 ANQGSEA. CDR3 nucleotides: TGCAGCGTTAACAGGGGCGCTAACACCGGGGAGCTGTTTTTT. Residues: CSVNRGANTGELFF.

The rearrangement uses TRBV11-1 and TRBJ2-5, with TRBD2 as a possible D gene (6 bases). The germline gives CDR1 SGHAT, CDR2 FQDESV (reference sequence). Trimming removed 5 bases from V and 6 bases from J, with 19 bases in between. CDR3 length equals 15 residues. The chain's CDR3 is CASSQPGGKRKTQYF. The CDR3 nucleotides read TGTGCCAGCAGCCAACCCGGCGGGAAAAGGAAGACCCAGTACTTC.

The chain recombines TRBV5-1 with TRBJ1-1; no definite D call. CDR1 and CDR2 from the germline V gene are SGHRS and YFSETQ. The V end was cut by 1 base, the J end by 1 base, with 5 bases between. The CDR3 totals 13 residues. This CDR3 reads CASSLHENTEAFF. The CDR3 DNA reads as TGCGCCAGCAGCTTGCACGAGAACACTGAAGCTTTCTTT. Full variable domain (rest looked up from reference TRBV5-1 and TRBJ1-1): KAGVTQTPRYLIKTRGQQVTLSCSPISGHRSVSWYQQTPGQGLQFLFEYFSETQRNKGNFPGRFSGRQFSNSRSEMNVSTLELGDSALYLCASSLHENTEAFFGQGTRLTVV.

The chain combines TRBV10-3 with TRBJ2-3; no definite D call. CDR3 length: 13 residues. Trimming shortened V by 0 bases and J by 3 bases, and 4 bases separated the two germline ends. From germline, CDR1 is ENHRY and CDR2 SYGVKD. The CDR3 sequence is CAISESGTDTQYF. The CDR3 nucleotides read TGTGCCATCAGTGAGTCTGGGACAGATACGCAGTATTTT.

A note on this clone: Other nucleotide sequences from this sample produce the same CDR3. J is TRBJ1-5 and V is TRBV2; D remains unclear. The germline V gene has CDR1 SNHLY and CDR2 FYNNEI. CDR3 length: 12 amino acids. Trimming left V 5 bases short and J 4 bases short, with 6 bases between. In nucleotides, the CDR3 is TGTGCCAGCAGTAGGAGTAATCAGCCCCAGCATTTT. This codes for CASSRSNQPQHF.

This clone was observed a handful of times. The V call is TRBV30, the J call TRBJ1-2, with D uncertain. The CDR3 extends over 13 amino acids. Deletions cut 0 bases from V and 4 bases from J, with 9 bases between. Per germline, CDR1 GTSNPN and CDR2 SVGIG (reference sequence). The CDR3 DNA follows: TGTGCCTGGAGTGTTAGCATTTCCTATGGCTACACCTTC. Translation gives CAWSVSISYGYTF.

The CDR3, as DNA: TGTGCCAGCAGGCTGCTAGCGGGAGCTCGCGGGGAGCAGTACTTC. Its translation: CASRLLAGARGEQYF. The chain is built from TRBV6-1 and TRBJ2-7, with 10 positions matching TRBD2. The CDR3 spans 15 residues. Germline assignment: CDR1 MNHNS and CDR2 SASEGT. Unmatched junction bases numbered 12, after V lost 6 bases and J lost 7 bases.

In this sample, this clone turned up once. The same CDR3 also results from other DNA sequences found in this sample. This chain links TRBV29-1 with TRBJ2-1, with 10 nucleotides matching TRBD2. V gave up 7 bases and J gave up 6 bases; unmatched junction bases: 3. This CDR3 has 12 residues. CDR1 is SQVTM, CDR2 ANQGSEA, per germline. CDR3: CSARTSGNEQFF. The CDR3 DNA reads TGCAGCGCCAGGACTAGCGGCAATGAGCAGTTCTTC.

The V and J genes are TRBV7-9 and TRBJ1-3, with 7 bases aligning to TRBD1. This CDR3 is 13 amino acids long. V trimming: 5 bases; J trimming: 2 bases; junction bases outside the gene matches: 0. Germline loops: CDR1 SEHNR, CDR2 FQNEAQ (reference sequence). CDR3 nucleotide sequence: TGTGCCAGCAGCAGGGGGCCTGGAAACACCATATATTTT. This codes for CASSRGPGNTIYF.

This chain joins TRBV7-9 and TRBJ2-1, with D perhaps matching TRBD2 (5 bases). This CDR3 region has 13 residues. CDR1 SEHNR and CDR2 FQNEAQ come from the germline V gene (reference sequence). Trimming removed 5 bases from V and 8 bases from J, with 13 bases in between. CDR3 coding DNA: TGTGCCAGCAGCCACCGGGGTGGCGATGAGCAGTTCTTC. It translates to CASSHRGGDEQFF.

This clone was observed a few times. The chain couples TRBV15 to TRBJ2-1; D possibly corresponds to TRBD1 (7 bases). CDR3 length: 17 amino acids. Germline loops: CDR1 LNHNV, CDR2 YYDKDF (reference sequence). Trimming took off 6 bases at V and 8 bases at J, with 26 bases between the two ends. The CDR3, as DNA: TGTGCCACCAGAGTCTCCCCCCGACAGGGAGGATTTCATGAGCAGTTCTTC. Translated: CATRVSPRQGGFHEQFF.

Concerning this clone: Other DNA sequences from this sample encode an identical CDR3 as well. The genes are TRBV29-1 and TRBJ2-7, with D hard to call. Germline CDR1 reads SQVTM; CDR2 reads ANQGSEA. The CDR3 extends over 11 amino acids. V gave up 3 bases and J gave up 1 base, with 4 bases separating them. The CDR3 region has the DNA TGCAGCGTTGAGGTTTCCTACGAGCAGTACTTC. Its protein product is CSVEVSYEQYF.

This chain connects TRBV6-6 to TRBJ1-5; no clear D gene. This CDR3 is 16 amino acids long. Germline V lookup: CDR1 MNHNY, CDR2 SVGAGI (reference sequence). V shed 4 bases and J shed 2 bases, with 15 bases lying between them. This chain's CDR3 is CASSSDRGWGNQPQHF. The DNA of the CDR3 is TGTGCCAGCAGTTCGGACCGGGGATGGGGCAATCAGCCCCAGCATTTT.